This T cell receptor (beta chain) was recorded in a study of beta chain features in type 1 diabetes. About the research overall: Patients and healthy donors were similar in age, gender and cell yields.

The CDR3 is 14 amino acids. V was pared by 3 bases and J by 5 bases, with 11 bases between. The V gene's germline CDR1 is LNHDA and CDR2 SQIVND (reference sequence). Findings and limits, study-wide: A possible short-template PCR bias applies equally to patients and controls.

Each sorted population was over 95% pure. This clone has a handful of counts. The antigen is unknown. The investigators reverse transcribed all of the isolated RNA, so they sequenced expressed TCRB transcripts. The method was immunoSEQ multiplex PCR; TCRdb's version includes in-frame clones alone and lacks a portion of them. The profile covers about 340,000 clones, with 6.5% to 10% appearing a single time and approximately 0.44% taken by the ten largest. The sequencing sample was made of central memory CD4+ T cells from blood. The chain employs TRBV19 and TRBJ2-1; TRBD2 is a possible D gene (5 bases). The source is a woman in her late teens or twenties in good health. The CDR3 DNA reads TGTGCCAGTAGTATGAGGGCTGGTCACAATGAGCAGTTCTTC. This encodes CASSMRAGHNEQFF.